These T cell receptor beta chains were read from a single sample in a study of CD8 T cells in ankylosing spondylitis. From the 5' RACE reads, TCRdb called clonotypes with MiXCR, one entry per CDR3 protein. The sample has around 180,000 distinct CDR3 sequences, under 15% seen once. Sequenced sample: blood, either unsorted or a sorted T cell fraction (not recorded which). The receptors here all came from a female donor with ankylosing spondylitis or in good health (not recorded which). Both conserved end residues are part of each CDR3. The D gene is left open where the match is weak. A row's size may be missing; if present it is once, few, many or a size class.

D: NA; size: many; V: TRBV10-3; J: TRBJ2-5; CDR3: CAISGSYSSFEETQYF; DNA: TGTGCCATCAGTGGGTCCTACTCCAGTTTTGAAGAGACCCAGTACTTC
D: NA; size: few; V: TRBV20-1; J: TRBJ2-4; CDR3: CSARNPFKNIQYF; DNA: TGCAGTGCTAGAAACCCTTTCAAAAACATTCAGTACTTC
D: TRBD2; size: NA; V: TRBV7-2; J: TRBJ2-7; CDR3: CASSVTSGSLYEQYF; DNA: TGTGCCAGCAGCGTTACTAGCGGGAGTTTGTACGAGCAGTACTTC
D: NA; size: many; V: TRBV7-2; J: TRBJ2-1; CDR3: CASSPAGTGWGNEQFF; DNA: TGTGCCAGCAGCCCAGCAGGGACTGGGTGGGGCAATGAGCAGTTCTTC
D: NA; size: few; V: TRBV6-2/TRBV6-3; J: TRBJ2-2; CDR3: CASSYTGENTGELFF; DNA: TGTGCCAGCAGTTATACAGGAGAGAACACCGGGGAGCTGTTTTTT
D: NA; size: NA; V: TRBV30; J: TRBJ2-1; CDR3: CAWSDLAQSYNEQFF; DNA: TGTGCCTGGTCCGACCTAGCCCAGTCCTACAATGAGCAGTTCTTC
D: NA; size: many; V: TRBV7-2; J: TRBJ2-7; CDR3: CASSLIRGIAYEQYF; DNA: TGTGCCAGCAGCTTAATCCGGGGTATTGCCTACGAGCAGTACTTC
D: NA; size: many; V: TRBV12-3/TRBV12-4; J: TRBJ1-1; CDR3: CASSLRGGEAFF; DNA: TGTGCCAGCAGTTTACGGGGCGGTGAAGCTTTCTTT
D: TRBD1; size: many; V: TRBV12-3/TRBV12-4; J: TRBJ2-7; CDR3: CASGRQGAYEQYF; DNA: TGTGCCAGCGGCAGACAGGGGGCATACGAGCAGTACTTC
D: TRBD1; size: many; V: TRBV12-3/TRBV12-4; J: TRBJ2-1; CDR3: CASRDSAQGVAREQFF; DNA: TGTGCCAGCAGGGACAGTGCGCAGGGGGTCGCCCGGGAGCAGTTCTTC
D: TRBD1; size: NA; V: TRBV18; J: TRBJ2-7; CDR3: CASSSTGVLAEQYF; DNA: TGTGCCAGCTCGTCCACAGGGGTCCTGGCCGAGCAGTACTTC
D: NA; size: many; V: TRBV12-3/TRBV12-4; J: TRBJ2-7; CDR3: CASNRGQYEQYF; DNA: TGTGCCAGCAACAGAGGGCAGTACGAGCAGTACTTC
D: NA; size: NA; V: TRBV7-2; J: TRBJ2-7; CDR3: CASSFLVGPEQYF; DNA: TGTGCCAGCAGCTTCCTAGTTGGCCCCGAGCAGTACTTC
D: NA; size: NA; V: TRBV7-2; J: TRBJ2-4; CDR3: CASSSPGTAKNIQYF; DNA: TGTGCCAGCAGCTCGCCCGGGACAGCCAAAAACATTCAGTACTTC
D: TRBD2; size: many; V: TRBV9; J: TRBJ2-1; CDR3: CASSADSGRAENEQFF; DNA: TGTGCCAGCAGCGCAGATAGCGGGAGGGCCGAGAATGAGCAGTTCTTC
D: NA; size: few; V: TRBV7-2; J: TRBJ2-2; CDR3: CASSLVLAGELFF; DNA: TGTGCCAGCAGCTTAGTATTGGCCGGGGAGCTGTTTTTT
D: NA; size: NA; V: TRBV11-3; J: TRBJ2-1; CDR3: CASSRMGSNEQFF; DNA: TGTGCCAGCAGTAGAATGGGTTCCAATGAGCAGTTCTTC
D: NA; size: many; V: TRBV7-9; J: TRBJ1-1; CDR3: CASSFTTEAFF; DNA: TGTGCCAGCAGCTTCACCACTGAAGCTTTCTTT
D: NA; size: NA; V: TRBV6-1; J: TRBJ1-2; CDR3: CASSPEIPSLYGYTF; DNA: TGTGCCAGCAGTCCAGAGATTCCCTCCCTCTATGGCTACACCTTC
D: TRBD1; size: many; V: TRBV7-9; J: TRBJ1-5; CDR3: CASSLAGTGNQPQHF; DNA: TGTGCCAGCAGCTTAGCCGGGACAGGAAATCAGCCCCAGCATTTT
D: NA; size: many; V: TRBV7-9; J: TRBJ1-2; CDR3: CASSLANSYGYTF; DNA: TGTGCCAGCAGCTTAGCAAATTCCTATGGCTACACCTTC
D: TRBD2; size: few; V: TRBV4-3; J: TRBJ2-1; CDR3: CASSQGSGLARNEQFF; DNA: TGCGCCAGCAGCCAAGGATCAGGACTAGCCAGGAATGAGCAGTTCTTC
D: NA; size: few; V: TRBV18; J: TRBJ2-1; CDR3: CASSREDNEQFF; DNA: TGTGCCAGCTCACGCGAGGACAATGAGCAGTTCTTC
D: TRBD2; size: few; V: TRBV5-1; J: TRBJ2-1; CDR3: CASDRGGGSAYNEQFF; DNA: TGCGCCAGCGACCGAGGAGGCGGGAGTGCCTACAATGAGCAGTTCTTC
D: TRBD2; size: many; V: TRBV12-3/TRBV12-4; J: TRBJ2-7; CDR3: CASSRPGLATEQYF; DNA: TGTGCCAGCAGCCGTCCGGGACTAGCGACCGAGCAGTACTTC
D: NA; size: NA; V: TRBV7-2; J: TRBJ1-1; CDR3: CASRQAPVNTEAFF; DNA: TGTGCCAGCAGACAGGCCCCAGTGAACACTGAAGCTTTCTTT
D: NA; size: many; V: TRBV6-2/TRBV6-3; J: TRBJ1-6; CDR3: CASSYQTPGTASPLHF; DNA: TGTGCCAGCAGTTACCAAACGCCCGGGACGGCTTCACCCCTCCACTTT
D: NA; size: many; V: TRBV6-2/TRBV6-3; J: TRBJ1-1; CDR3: CASSRRMNTEAFF; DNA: TGTGCCAGCAGTAGAAGGATGAACACTGAAGCTTTCTTT
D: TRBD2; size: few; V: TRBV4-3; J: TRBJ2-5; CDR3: CASSQDTAGGQETQYF; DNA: TGCGCCAGCAGCCAAGATACTGCGGGGGGACAAGAGACCCAGTACTTC
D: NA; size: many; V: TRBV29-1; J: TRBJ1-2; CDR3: CSVERGAGYTF; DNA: TGCAGCGTTGAGAGGGGCGCGGGCTACACCTTC
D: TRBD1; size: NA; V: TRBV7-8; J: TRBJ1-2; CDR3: CASSLAGGGYGYTF; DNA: TGTGCCAGCAGCTTAGCAGGGGGCGGCTATGGCTACACCTTC
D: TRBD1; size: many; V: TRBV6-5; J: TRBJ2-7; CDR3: CASSYRSGTGSYEQYF; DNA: TGTGCCAGCAGTTACAGGAGCGGGACAGGGTCCTACGAGCAGTACTTC
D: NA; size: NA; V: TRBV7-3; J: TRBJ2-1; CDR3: CASSRRASITYNEQFF; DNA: TGTGCCAGCAGCCGACGGGCATCGATCACCTACAATGAGCAGTTCTTC
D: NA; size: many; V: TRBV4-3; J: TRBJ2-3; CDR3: CASSQDPTGTDTQYF; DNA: TGCGCCAGCAGCCAAGATCCTACGGGGACAGATACGCAGTATTTT
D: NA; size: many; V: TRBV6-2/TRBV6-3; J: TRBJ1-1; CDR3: CASSPGPSRDTEAFF; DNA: TGTGCCAGCAGCCCGGGACCGTCAAGGGACACTGAAGCTTTCTTT